The clone carrying this T cell receptor beta chain turned up a few times. This specimen comes from a study of cytomegalovirus exposure and HLA in healthy donors. Both 60 Vbeta primers and 13 Jbeta primers went into the PCR. The assay was immunoSEQ multiplex PCR, and TCRdb's table has in-frame clones only and misses some. The table records over 150,000 clones, approximately 84% of them present only once. V was shortened by 2 bases and J by 2 bases, with 13 bases between the two germline ends. Germline V gene lookup returns CDR1 MNHNS and CDR2 SASEGT. The CDR3 has 15 amino acids. The specimen was PBMCs. The sequence derives from a woman aged 50 to 60 in good health and CMV-seropositive. The rearrangement joins TRBV6-1 to TRBJ2-7; D is unclear. CDR3 nucleotide sequence: TGTGCCAGCAGTGAAATTGTTGGCAGGCCCTACGAGCAGTACTTC. Protein sequence: CASSEIVGRPYEQYF.